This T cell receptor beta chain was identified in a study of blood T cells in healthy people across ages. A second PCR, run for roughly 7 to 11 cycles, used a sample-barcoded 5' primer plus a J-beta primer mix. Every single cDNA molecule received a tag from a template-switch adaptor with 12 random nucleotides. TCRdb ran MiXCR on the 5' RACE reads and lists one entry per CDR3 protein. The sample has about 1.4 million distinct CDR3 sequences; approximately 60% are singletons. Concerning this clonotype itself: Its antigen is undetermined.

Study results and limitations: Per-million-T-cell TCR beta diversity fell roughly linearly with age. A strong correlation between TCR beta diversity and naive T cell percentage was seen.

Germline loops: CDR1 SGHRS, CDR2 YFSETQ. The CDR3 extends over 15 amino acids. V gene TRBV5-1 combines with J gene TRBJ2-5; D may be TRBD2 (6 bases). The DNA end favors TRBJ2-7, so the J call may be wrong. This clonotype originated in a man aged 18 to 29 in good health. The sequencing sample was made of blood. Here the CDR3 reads CASSFKGGLLYEQYF. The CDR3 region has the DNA TGCGCCAGCAGCTTTAAAGGAGGGCTCCTCTACGAGCAGTACTTC.